This TCR beta chain was documented in a study of CD8+ T cells in alopecia areata (dated by TCRdb to 2016 to 2019). Looking at the study overall: The treated patients, all with moderate-to-severe alopecia areata, were enrolled in an open-label pilot trial of oral tofacitinib given at 5 to 10 mg twice daily. In treated patients, disease severity was measured using the SALT score, which gives the percentage of scalp surface area affected. In humans, TCRbeta sequencing was performed on scalp tissue and on sorted CD4+ and CD8+ peripheral blood T cells from healthy controls and from patients with patchy or totalis/universalis alopecia areata. Scalp clonality was compared among normal scalp (n=4), patchy alopecia areata scalp (n=8), and alopecia totalis/universalis scalp (n=8). RNA was obtained with the PAXgene miRNA kit for fixed scalp, the miRNeasy kit for PBMCs, and the RNeasy kit for mouse skin. Amplification of TCRbeta CDR3 regions was done by immunoSEQ multiplex PCR using 35 Vbeta forward primers and 13 Jbeta reverse primers. The study used high-throughput TCRbeta sequencing to examine T cell clonal expansion in alopecia areata, in both the C3H/HeJ mouse model and human patients. Biopsies were taken from tofacitinib-treated patients at baseline and again at 4 and 24 weeks into treatment, and several of those patients also had a later scalp biopsy. Tofacitinib was administered for 6 to 18 months, and 6 months of follow-up off drug were then conducted to assess delayed response and recurrence.

Regarding this clone: Its antigen remains undetermined. No clone much larger than this one lies a single base away; base qualities are absent.

The sample's time point label is to be understood as: around 4 weeks on oral tofacitinib. This specimen's treatment or condition label, per the study, means: oral pan-JAK inhibitor, 5-10 mg twice daily. From alopecia areata patients, peripheral blood was collected along with lesional scalp punch biopsies. PBMCs were isolated by density centrifugation and stained for CD3, CD4 and CD8, after which CD4+ and CD8+ T cells were sorted on a FACSAria. Points the paper makes about the study in general: Many expanded lesional clones were found to persist in scalp and blood during tofacitinib treatment, and relapse after treatment cessation may be partly explained by this persistence. TCR sequences shared between patients were less clear than in mice, possibly partly because of HLA diversity in the patient population. Because the treated cohort was small and had only one nonresponder, larger studies are needed to examine links between baseline CD8+ expansion and response. Compared with normal scalp, lesional scalp, particularly in alopecia totalis/universalis, had higher clonality and more expanded CD8+ clones, which suggests antigenic drive. With tofacitinib, both scalp clonality and the number of expanded CD8+ clones among the top 100 scalp clones went down significantly. Unlike mouse skin, which is dominated by gammadelta T cells, normal human skin has resident alphabeta T cells that are also sequenced, and this complicates analysis of the scalp TCR repertoire.

The CDR3 goes from the cysteine to the phenylalanine over 12 residues. Of all the DNA, just the CDR3 is kept, 36 bases in frame from base 1. The germline V gene specifies MNHEY as CDR1 and SVGAGI as CDR2. V is cut by 5 bases and J by 7 bases, and the space between the germline ends is 11 bases. Library prep was done by the immunoSEQ multiplex PCR assay. RNA was extracted from all samples and reverse transcribed into cDNA as template for TCR sequencing. First-strand cDNA was synthesized with SuperScript III using a 2:1 mix of oligo-dT and random hexamers. A synthetic immune receptor repertoire was used to measure amplification bias, and any remaining bias was corrected computationally. The authors' analysis ran thus. Raw reads were preprocessed for error removal, and CDR3 was defined according to IMGT conventions as running from the conserved cysteine to phenylalanine. To get clonality, Shannon entropy was normalized by log2 of the number of productive unique TCRs and the result was subtracted from 1. Scalp TCRbeta sequences were cross-referenced with sorted blood CD4 and CD8 repertoires so that the CD4 or CD8 identity of scalp clones could be inferred. Not all clones reach the TCRdb copy of this immuneACCESS table, which keeps in-frame sequences only. Checked studies attribute under half of the gap to unresolved V genes and leave the rest unexplained. V and J calls and clone size are copied from that table; D and trimming were computed from the DNA. The sample records about 200,000 clones, 50% to 60% of which are singletons. About 3.5% of the sample belongs to the ten largest clones.

The sequenced sample was CD4+ T cells sorted from blood, obtained at week 4, from a patient treated with tofacitinib. The TCR sequence derives from a human donor with alopecia areata. The rearrangement joined TRBV6-5 to TRBJ2-5; TRBD1 is possibly the D segment (5 matching bases). The CDR3 corresponds to CASSPVQGTQYF. The DNA reads TGTGCCAGCAGTCCGGTCCAGGGGACCCAGTACTTC.